This T cell receptor (beta chain) stems from a study of blood T cell repertoires in COVID-19. Study summary: Specimens from acute and convalescent COVID-19 originated in the United States, Italy and Spain.

Germline values: CDR1 MNHEY, CDR2 SMNVEV (reference sequence). CDR3 length: 15 residues. Trimming took off 8 bases at V and 5 bases at J, with 21 bases between the two ends. Seattle patients were enrolled during active infection and followed longitudinally. Per the authors' pipeline: Amplification with reference gene primers provided the estimates of nucleated cell counts. Profiled with immunoSEQ multiplex PCR; TCRdb holds only in-frame clones, not every one. The V and J calls and clone size are taken from that table; D and trimming were inferred from the DNA. Of 250,000 to 350,000 clones in the sample, roughly 90% were seen once.

The receptor was isolated from a woman in her twenties or thirties with COVID-19, enrolled during active disease. Sequenced material: peripheral blood. The J gene is TRBJ2-5, the V gene TRBV27, with D perhaps TRBD2 (6 bases). CDR3 in DNA: TGTGCCAGCCGTCGTGTGGCGGAGGGATGGGAGACCCAGTACTTC. Its protein is CASRRVAEGWETQYF.